One TCR beta chain is described in this entry. Each CDR3 protein is one row after TCRdb ran MiXCR on the 5' RACE reads. The sample has under 500,000 distinct CDR3 sequences, 13% to 15% seen once. The data were taken from a study of identical twins. V gave up 8 bases and J gave up 4 bases; unmatched junction bases: 10. Germline V gene lookup returns CDR1 SNHLY and CDR2 FYNNEI. This CDR3 region has 15 residues. This sample also belongs to another study, concerning yellow fever vaccine responses in identical twins.

The chain couples TRBV2 to TRBJ2-5; 10 bases fit TRBD1. The clonotype originates from a woman aged 18-30 years in good health. The specimen was CD4+ T cells sorted from blood. DNA for the CDR3: TGTGCCAGCCCAAAATTGGGACAGGGGATAGAGACCCAGTACTTC. Translated: CASPKLGQGIETQYF.